Listed below are T cell receptor beta chains from one sample, sequenced in a study of T-cell reconstitution after alpha-beta-depleted transplantation in children. A single record per CDR3 protein comes from TCRdb applying MiXCR to the PCR reads. The sample gives around 400,000 distinct CDR3 sequences, approximately 10% of which show up once; nearly 5.5% is in the top ten. This material consisted of PBMCs from the stem cell graft donor, taken from the stem cell graft. The receptors stem from a human donor who donated a stem cell graft to a child with acute myeloid leukemia. The CDR3 runs from the conserved cysteine through the conserved F or W. A D gene is named only where the DNA matches it firmly. Clone size, where shown, is once, few, many, or a class for clones that have expanded.

>.|TRBJ2-4|TRBV25-1|TRBD2
CASSECPSGGAEAKNIQYF
TGTGCCAGCAGTGAATGTCCTAGCGGGGGGGCCGAGGCCAAAAACATTCAGTACTTC
>many|TRBJ2-5|TRBV11-2|.
CASSLGRSQYF
TGTGCCAGCAGCTTGGGTAGAAGCCAGTACTTC
>few|TRBJ1-2|TRBV20-1|.
CSAMTGPENYGYTF
TGCAGTGCGATGACAGGCCCCGAGAACTATGGCTACACCTTC
>few|TRBJ1-2|TRBV2|.
CASSFSQGRGYTF
TGTGCCAGCAGCTTCAGCCAGGGAAGAGGCTACACCTTC
>few|TRBJ2-1|TRBV2|.
CASSEILSIHEQFF
TGTGCCAGCAGTGAGATTCTCTCAATCCATGAGCAGTTCTTC
>few|TRBJ2-7|TRBV10-3|TRBD1
CATGRDSIYEQYF
TGTGCCACCGGCCGGGACAGCATATACGAGCAGTACTTC
>.|TRBJ2-1|TRBV20-1|TRBD2
CSASPSRSARQGRVSGRVINEQFF
TGCAGTGCTAGTCCTAGTCGATCCGCCAGACAGGGGCGTGTTAGCGGGAGGGTCATCAATGAGCAGTTCTTC
>few|TRBJ1-1|TRBV4-1|.
CASREVGQNTEAFF
TGCGCCAGCAGGGAAGTGGGGCAGAACACTGAAGCTTTCTTT
>.|TRBJ2-2|TRBV5-4|TRBD1
CASSPTGQGLTGELFF
TGTGCCAGCAGCCCCACGGGACAGGGGCTCACCGGGGAGCTGTTTTTT
>few|TRBJ2-3|TRBV6-1|TRBD1
CASSEGTGVALTDTQYF
TGTGCCAGCAGTGAAGGGACAGGGGTGGCTTTAACAGATACGCAGTATTTT
>.|TRBJ1-1|TRBV19|.
CASSAQSGTGAYF
TGTGCCAGTAGTGCGCAATCCGGGACTGGGGCTTACTTT
>.|TRBJ2-7|TRBV7-2|.
CASSLRMASYEQYF
TGTGCCAGCAGCTTAAGGATGGCCTCCTACGAGCAGTACTTC
>.|TRBJ2-5|TRBV7-9|.
CASSLAVTGTRETQYF
TGTGCCAGCAGCTTAGCGGTCACGGGCACTCGGGAGACCCAGTACTTC
>few|TRBJ2-7|TRBV20-1|.
CSALPGGPQAEQYF
TGCAGTGCTCTGCCTGGGGGACCCCAGGCCGAGCAGTACTTC
>.|TRBJ2-5|TRBV14|.
CASSQGRRVQETQYF
TGTGCCAGCAGCCAAGGAAGAAGAGTACAAGAGACCCAGTACTTC
>.|TRBJ1-1|TRBV5-1|.
CASSLDANTEAFF
TGCGCCAGCAGCTTGGATGCGAACACTGAAGCTTTCTTT
>.|TRBJ2-5|TRBV15|TRBD1
CATSSGQGNRETQYF
TGTGCCACCAGCAGCGGACAGGGAAATAGAGAGACCCAGTACTTC
>many|TRBJ2-1|TRBV7-9|TRBD2
CASSLLAGGPNEQFF
TGTGCCAGCAGCTTACTAGCGGGGGGACCGAATGAGCAGTTCTTC
>.|TRBJ2-6|TRBV12-3/TRBV12-4|.
CASSFSPPKRPEANVLTF
TGTGCCAGCAGTTTCTCCCCTCCAAAACGGCCGGAAGCCAACGTCCTGACTTTC
>.|TRBJ2-7|TRBV11-2|TRBD2
CASSLAGRVHEQYF
TGTGCCAGCAGCTTAGCCGGGAGGGTGCACGAGCAGTACTTC
>.|TRBJ1-1|TRBV19|.
CASSPRTVNTEAFF
TGTGCCAGTAGTCCCCGGACGGTGAACACTGAAGCTTTCTTT
>.|TRBJ2-7|TRBV11-2|.
CASSLLGKTSFRSLYEQYF
TGTGCCAGCAGCTTATTAGGGAAAACATCCTTTAGGAGTCTTTACGAGCAGTACTTC
>.|TRBJ2-1|TRBV9|TRBD2
CASASGAYNEQFF
TGTGCCAGCGCTAGCGGGGCTTACAATGAGCAGTTCTTC
>few|TRBJ2-1|TRBV7-3|.
CASSQGGEQFF
TGTGCCAGCAGCCAAGGAGGTGAGCAGTTCTTC
>many|TRBJ2-2|TRBV5-1|.
CASRKDANTGELFF
TGCGCCAGCAGGAAAGACGCGAACACCGGGGAGCTGTTTTTT
>.|TRBJ1-5|TRBV10-3|.
CAISTGQHNQPQHF
TGTGCCATCAGTACTGGACAGCACAATCAGCCCCAGCATTTT
>.|TRBJ2-4|TRBV3-1|TRBD2
CASSQRGLARNIQYF
TGTGCCAGCAGCCAAAGGGGACTAGCTAGAAACATTCAGTACTTC